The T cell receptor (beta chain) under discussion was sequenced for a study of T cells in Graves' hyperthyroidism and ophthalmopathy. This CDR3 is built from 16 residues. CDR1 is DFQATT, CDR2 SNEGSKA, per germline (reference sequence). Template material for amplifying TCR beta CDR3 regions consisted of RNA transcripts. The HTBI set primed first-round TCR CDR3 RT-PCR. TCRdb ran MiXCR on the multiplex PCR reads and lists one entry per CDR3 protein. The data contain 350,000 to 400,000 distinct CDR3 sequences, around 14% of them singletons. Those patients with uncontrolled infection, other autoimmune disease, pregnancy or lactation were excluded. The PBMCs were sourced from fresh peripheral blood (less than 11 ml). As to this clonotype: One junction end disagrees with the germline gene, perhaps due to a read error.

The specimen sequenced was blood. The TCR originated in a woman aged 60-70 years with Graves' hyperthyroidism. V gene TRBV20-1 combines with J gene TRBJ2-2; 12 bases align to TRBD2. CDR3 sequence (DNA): TGCAGTGCTGCCCGACTAGCGGGAGAGGACACCGGGGAGCCGTTTTTT. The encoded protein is CSAARLAGEDTGEPFF.